The next 5 T cell receptor beta chains were all read from a single sample in a study of shared clonotypes between healthy human individuals. Sequencing used immunoSEQ multiplex PCR; TCRdb keeps in-frame clones, though not all of them. Of 450,000 to 500,000 clones in the sample, 81% were seen once. Material: PBMCs. All receptors come from a woman aged 40 to 50 in good health. Some clones in this sample may be carry-over from other donors' samples.

The rearrangement uses TRBV2 and TRBJ2-1, with D perhaps TRBD1 (6 bases). Per germline, CDR1 SNHLY and CDR2 FYNNEI. This CDR3 is 13 amino acids long. Trimming shortened V by 7 bases and J by 5 bases, and 12 bases separated the two germline ends. This CDR3 reads CASTPEGDNEQFF. The DNA for the CDR3 is TGTGCCAGCACACCCGAGGGGGACAATGAGCAGTTCTTC.

Concerning this clone itself: One base separates it from a far larger clone, so it is likely a read error. This chain uses TRBV7-9 with TRBJ2-6, with D possibly matching TRBD1 (6 bases). Germline V gene lookup returns CDR1 SEHNR and CDR2 FQNEAQ (reference sequence). This CDR3 spans 16 amino acids. The DNA for the CDR3 is TGTGCCAGCAGCCTACAGGGAAATATTGGGGCCAACGTCATGACTTTC. It is translated as CASSLQGNIGANVMTF.

The chain combines TRBV4-2 with TRBJ2-1; 8 positions match TRBD2. Germline V CDR1 and CDR2: LGHNA, YNFKEQ. The CDR3 sequence is 16 residues long. Losses at the gene ends were 0 bases for V and 3 bases for J; bases not matched to a gene: 4. CDR3 bases: TGTGCCAGCAGCCAAGAAACTAGCGGCATCTACAATGAGCAGTTCTTC. Translation: CASSQETSGIYNEQFF.

Regarding this clone: With a far larger clone one base away, a read error is the likely cause. This sample also contains other DNA sequences that code for the same CDR3. This chain joins TRBV11-2 and TRBJ2-6; 10 positions agree with TRBD1. The CDR3 has 18 residues. The germline gives CDR1 SGHAT, CDR2 FQNNGV. The CDR3 is CASSSVRDRGYGANVLTF. Here the CDR3 DNA reads TGTGCCAGTAGCTCCGTCCGGGACAGGGGTTATGGGGCCAACGTCCTGACTTTC.

Only one count was recorded for this clone. The chain joins TRBV7-6 to TRBJ2-2, with 12 bases lining up with TRBD2. The V segment lost 4 bases and the J segment 1 base; nucleotides outside the gene matches: 7. Germline V gene data show CDR1 as SGHVS and CDR2 as FNYEAQ. There are 18 residues in the CDR3. The chain's CDR3 is CASSYGLAGPMNTGELFF. CDR3 bases: TGTGCCAGCAGCTATGGACTAGCGGGACCCATGAACACCGGGGAGCTGTTTTTT.